This is a list of T cell receptor beta chains from one sample in a study of sequential checkpoint blockade in melanoma. The data were produced by immunoSEQ multiplex PCR, yet TCRdb's version contains in-frame clones alone and is incomplete. Here the sample spans tens of thousands of clones, 70% to 90% being singletons. The sequencing used CD8+ T cells sorted from blood (inferred from file names), collected from a patient given nivolumab and ipilimumab in sequence. The receptors come from a human donor with melanoma. Both conserved end residues are part of each CDR3. Each record gives: V gene, D gene, CDR3 length, clone size, J gene, CDR3 protein, CDR3 DNA. A D gene is named only where the DNA matches it firmly. The size entry is marked missing in some rows and otherwise reads once, few, many or a size class.

>TRBV10-1|TRBD2|17|once|TRBJ2-1
CASSGQLSGSPYNEQFF
TGCGCCAGCAGTGGCCAATTGAGCGGGAGTCCGTACAATGAGCAGTTCTTC
>TRBV9|TRBD2|13|medium-sized|TRBJ2-7
CASSQTSGHEQYF
TGTGCCAGCAGCCAGACTAGCGGCCACGAGCAGTACTTC
>TRBV2|.|13|.|TRBJ2-3
CASSDQRKDTQYF
TGTGCCAGCAGTGATCAGCGGAAAGATACGCAGTATTTT
>TRBV19|TRBD1|15|.|TRBJ2-1
CASKADRVGYNEQFF
TGTGCCAGTAAAGCCGACAGGGTAGGGTACAATGAGCAGTTCTTC
>TRBV13|TRBD1|15|.|TRBJ1-2
CASSPDVQGNYGYTF
TGTGCCAGCAGCCCGGACGTACAGGGGAACTATGGCTACACCTTC
>TRBV4-3|TRBD1|15|.|TRBJ1-1
CASSQQGGLDTEAFF
TGCGCCAGCAGCCAACAAGGGGGCTTGGACACTGAAGCTTTCTTT
>TRBV21-1|.|17|.|TRBJ1-3
CASSKDSMDNSGNTIYF
TGTGCCAGCAGCAAAGATTCGATGGACAACTCTGGAAACACCATATATTTT
>TRBV2|TRBD2|12|.|TRBJ2-5
CATPGGRETQYF
TGTGCCACCCCGGGGGGGCGAGAGACCCAGTACTTC
>TRBV6-5|TRBD1|13|.|TRBJ1-1
CASSGQGWTEAFF
TGTGCCAGCAGCGGACAGGGCTGGACTGAAGCTTTCTTT
>TRBV5-6|.|14|.|TRBJ2-7
CASSVTGSSYEQYF
TGTGCCAGCAGCGTTACAGGGTCTTCCTACGAGCAGTACTTC